Listed below are T cell receptor beta chains from one sample, sequenced in a study of blood T cells in healthy people across ages. One entry per CDR3 protein results from TCRdb running MiXCR on the 5' RACE reads. The data contain about 680,000 distinct CDR3 sequences, roughly 49% of them singletons. The sequenced material came from blood. These receptors came from a woman aged 55-70 years in good health. CDR3s include the opening cysteine and the closing phenylalanine or tryptophan. A D gene is named only where the DNA matches it firmly. Rows may omit the clone size; those that give it use once, few, many or a size class.

D gene: -
V gene: TRBV5-1
J gene: TRBJ2-5
clone size: few
CDR3 DNA: TGCGCCAGCGTAGAAACGCCGGGGGAGACCCAGTACTTC
CDR3 protein: CASVETPGETQYF

D gene: -
V gene: TRBV2
J gene: TRBJ2-7
clone size: few
CDR3 DNA: TGTGCCAGCAGTGATCCCAGCTACGAGCAGTACTTC
CDR3 protein: CASSDPSYEQYF

D gene: -
V gene: TRBV4-2
J gene: TRBJ2-3
clone size: few
CDR3 DNA: TGTGCCAGCAGCCACTCCCCTCCGGTAGGCAGAGATACGCAGTATTTT
CDR3 protein: CASSHSPPVGRDTQYF

D gene: TRBD1
V gene: TRBV9
J gene: TRBJ2-7
clone size: -
CDR3 DNA: TGTGCCAGCAGCTTAACAGGGGTGGGAAACGAGCAGTACTTC
CDR3 protein: CASSLTGVGNEQYF

D gene: -
V gene: TRBV6-1
J gene: TRBJ1-1
clone size: -
CDR3 DNA: TGTGCCAGCCATAGGGACACGCCGAACACTGAAGCTTTCTTT
CDR3 protein: CASHRDTPNTEAFF

D gene: -
V gene: TRBV12-5
J gene: TRBJ2-5
clone size: few
CDR3 DNA: TGTGCTAGTGCACCCCCTGGGAAGCAAGAGACCCAGTACTTC
CDR3 protein: CASAPPGKQETQYF

D gene: -
V gene: TRBV20-1
J gene: TRBJ2-7
clone size: -
CDR3 DNA: TGCAGTGCCAACACAGAGAACAACTACGAGCAGTACTTC
CDR3 protein: CSANTENNYEQYF

D gene: -
V gene: TRBV20-1
J gene: TRBJ2-7
clone size: -
CDR3 DNA: TGCAGTGCTAATCGGCCCGGACGCGAGCAGTACTTC
CDR3 protein: CSANRPGREQYF

D gene: TRBD2
V gene: TRBV4-2
J gene: TRBJ2-7
clone size: -
CDR3 DNA: TGTGCCAGCAGCCTTATCCCGGGACTAGCGGGAGATTACGAGCAGTACTTC
CDR3 protein: CASSLIPGLAGDYEQYF

D gene: TRBD2
V gene: TRBV3-1
J gene: TRBJ2-1
clone size: few
CDR3 DNA: TGTGCCAGCAGCCTTAGCGGGAGTGGGAATGAGCAGTTCTTC
CDR3 protein: CASSLSGSGNEQFF

D gene: TRBD1
V gene: TRBV12-3/TRBV12-4
J gene: TRBJ2-7
clone size: -
CDR3 DNA: TGTGCCAGCAGTTTGTCCGGACAGGTCTACGAGCAGTACTTC
CDR3 protein: CASSLSGQVYEQYF

D gene: -
V gene: TRBV7-2
J gene: TRBJ2-7
clone size: -
CDR3 DNA: TGTGCCAGCAGCTTAGATCGGACATTTGCCTACGAGCAGTACTTC
CDR3 protein: CASSLDRTFAYEQYF

D gene: -
V gene: TRBV20-1
J gene: TRBJ2-1
clone size: -
CDR3 DNA: TGCAGTGCTAGAGCCTTGAGCGGGTCTTACAATGAGCAGTTCTTC
CDR3 protein: CSARALSGSYNEQFF

D gene: -
V gene: TRBV10-3
J gene: TRBJ1-5
clone size: -
CDR3 DNA: TGTGCCATCAGTGACCAGGGTCAGCCCCATCATTTT
CDR3 protein: CAISDQGQPHHF

D gene: TRBD2
V gene: TRBV7-2
J gene: TRBJ2-3
clone size: few
CDR3 DNA: TGTGCCAGCGGAGCCGGGACTAGCGCAGATACGCAGTATTTT
CDR3 protein: CASGAGTSADTQYF

D gene: -
V gene: TRBV27
J gene: TRBJ1-1
clone size: -
CDR3 DNA: TGTGCCAGCAGGGGGGCTGAGACTGAAGCTTTCTTT
CDR3 protein: CASRGAETEAFF

D gene: TRBD1
V gene: TRBV5-1
J gene: TRBJ2-4
clone size: few
CDR3 DNA: TGCGCCAGCGGGGACAGGGCAGGAGAGCAGTACTTC
CDR3 protein: CASGDRAGEQYF

D gene: -
V gene: TRBV7-3
J gene: TRBJ2-7
clone size: few
CDR3 DNA: TGTGCCAGCAGCCGAACTAACCTATACGAGCAGTACTTC
CDR3 protein: CASSRTNLYEQYF

D gene: -
V gene: TRBV7-2
J gene: TRBJ2-5
clone size: -
CDR3 DNA: TGTGCCAGCAGCCGAGGGGCTAGCCTTTACAATGAGCAGTACTTC
CDR3 protein: CASSRGASLYNEQYF

D gene: TRBD1
V gene: TRBV13
J gene: TRBJ2-1
clone size: once
CDR3 DNA: TGTGCCAGCAGCTTAGGTGGACAGGGGGCTTACAATGAGCAGTTCTTC
CDR3 protein: CASSLGGQGAYNEQFF

D gene: TRBD1
V gene: TRBV4-2
J gene: TRBJ1-1
clone size: -
CDR3 DNA: TGTGCCAGCAGCCGGCAGGGGGCTCCCGGCACTGAAGCTTTCTTT
CDR3 protein: CASSRQGAPGTEAFF

D gene: TRBD2
V gene: TRBV6-1
J gene: TRBJ2-1
clone size: -
CDR3 DNA: TGTGCCAGCAGCGATCCGGGACTAGCGGTACAGGGGGCCTACAATGAGCAGTTCTTC
CDR3 protein: CASSDPGLAVQGAYNEQFF

D gene: -
V gene: TRBV12-3/TRBV12-4
J gene: TRBJ1-5
clone size: few
CDR3 DNA: TGTGCCAGCAGTTTGGAGGTGGGGCAGCCCCAGCATTTT
CDR3 protein: CASSLEVGQPQHF

D gene: TRBD1
V gene: TRBV28
J gene: TRBJ1-2
clone size: -
CDR3 DNA: TGTGCCAGCAGTCAGACAGGGGTGGGTGGCTACACCTTC
CDR3 protein: CASSQTGVGGYTF

D gene: -
V gene: TRBV7-2
J gene: TRBJ1-4
clone size: -
CDR3 DNA: TGTGCCAGCAGCCGCGAGAGGGGGTGGTTGGGAAAACTGTTTTTT
CDR3 protein: CASSRERGWLGKLFF

D gene: TRBD2
V gene: TRBV27
J gene: TRBJ2-3
clone size: few
CDR3 DNA: TGTGCCAGCAGGGTCGGGGCTAGCGGGAGAGGCCGGGCAGATACGCAGTATTTT
CDR3 protein: CASRVGASGRGRADTQYF

D gene: -
V gene: TRBV5-4
J gene: TRBJ2-5
clone size: once
CDR3 DNA: TGTGCCAGCAGCCGGGGTGCAGGGACAGAGACCCAGTACTTC
CDR3 protein: CASSRGAGTETQYF

D gene: -
V gene: TRBV20-1
J gene: TRBJ2-7
clone size: few
CDR3 DNA: TGCAGTGCTAGAGAGAGTACAGACTACGAGCAGTACTTC
CDR3 protein: CSARESTDYEQYF

D gene: -
V gene: TRBV5-1
J gene: TRBJ1-4
clone size: -
CDR3 DNA: TGCGCCAGCAGCTTGTTTGCCAGAGGTGAAAAACTGTTTTTT
CDR3 protein: CASSLFARGEKLFF

D gene: -
V gene: TRBV9
J gene: TRBJ1-2
clone size: few
CDR3 DNA: TGTGCCAGCAGCGCCTACAGGGAAGGAGACTATGGCTACACCTTC
CDR3 protein: CASSAYREGDYGYTF

D gene: -
V gene: TRBV27
J gene: TRBJ2-1
clone size: -
CDR3 DNA: TGTGCCAGCAGTTTAAGAGGGCTCCACAATGAGCAGTTCTTC
CDR3 protein: CASSLRGLHNEQFF

D gene: TRBD1
V gene: TRBV18
J gene: TRBJ1-2
clone size: -
CDR3 DNA: TGTGCCAGCTCACCACAGGACAGGGGGGGACGTGGGCGCTACACCTTC
CDR3 protein: CASSPQDRGGRGRYTF

D gene: -
V gene: TRBV29-1
J gene: TRBJ1-1
clone size: -
CDR3 DNA: TGCAGCGGGGGGGACGTTTTCACTGAAGCTTTCTTT
CDR3 protein: CSGGDVFTEAFF

D gene: -
V gene: TRBV13
J gene: TRBJ2-1
clone size: few
CDR3 DNA: TGTGCCAGCAGCTTTGGAGCCATCACTGGACATGAGCAGTTCTTC
CDR3 protein: CASSFGAITGHEQFF